This TCR beta chain was sequenced in a study of CD8 T cells in ankylosing spondylitis. Many counts were recorded for this clonotype. What it binds is unknown. Overall study findings and caveats: Significant enrichment of disease-linked clones was reportedly seen in matched ankylosing spondylitis synovial fluid. Disease-associated clonotypes exhibited CD8+ identity and were relatively infrequent in peripheral blood. Characteristic, it appeared, of ankylosing spondylitis blood was a TCR beta motif of fewer than 10 highly homologous variants.

TCRdb re-analysed the 5' RACE reads in MiXCR, keeping a single row per CDR3 protein. The sample includes roughly 300,000 distinct CDR3 sequences, less than 9.5% of them seen just once. This CDR3 region has 18 residues. Per germline, CDR1 MNHEY and CDR2 SMNVEV (reference sequence). Trimming pared 6 bases from V and 0 bases from J, leaving 23 bases between. The chain carries TRBV27 and TRBJ1-2, with D maybe TRBD1 (6 bases). Sequences were obtained from blood, either unsorted or a sorted T cell fraction (not recorded which). This clonotype was sampled from a male donor with ankylosing spondylitis. CDR3 in amino acids: CASSQRVQGPLANYGYTF. CDR3 sequence (DNA): TGTGCCAGCAGCCAACGGGTACAGGGCCCTTTGGCTAACTATGGCTACACCTTC.